This TCR beta chain was captured by sequencing in a study of human T cells and chemical hapten exposure. Looking at the study overall: Sensitization was performed using 2% DPC on a 2 cm by 2 cm upper inner arm skin site.

The CDR3 contains 17 residues. Germline CDR1 reads DFQATT; CDR2 reads SNEGSKA (reference sequence). V trimming: 5 bases; J trimming: 5 bases; junction bases outside the gene matches: 12. Unique molecular identifiers were linked by the library to individual cDNA molecules. TCRdb re-called the RACE reads through MiXCR, storing one row per CDR3 protein. The data show fewer than 300,000 distinct CDR3 sequences, about 9% seen once. Study-wide results and limits: Compared with pre-sensitization or healthy control sets, expanded TCRs clustered more.

Note on this clonotype: Its antigen is unidentified.

The time point is: pre-sensitization, week 0. Documented treatment: therapeutic diphenylcyclopropenone sensitization with weekly scalp DPC. The chain employs TRBV20-1 and TRBJ1-4; 12 bases match TRBD1. The sequencing used whole blood, collected in connection with sensitization to the hapten diphenylcyclopropenone (DPC). The receptor was isolated from a woman in her thirties or forties with alopecia areata. Some clones in this sample may be carry-over from other donors' samples. CDR3 in DNA: TGCAGTGCTCCAGGGCGAGGGACAGGGGGCGCGAATGAAAAACTGTTTTTT. As protein: CSAPGRGTGGANEKLFF.